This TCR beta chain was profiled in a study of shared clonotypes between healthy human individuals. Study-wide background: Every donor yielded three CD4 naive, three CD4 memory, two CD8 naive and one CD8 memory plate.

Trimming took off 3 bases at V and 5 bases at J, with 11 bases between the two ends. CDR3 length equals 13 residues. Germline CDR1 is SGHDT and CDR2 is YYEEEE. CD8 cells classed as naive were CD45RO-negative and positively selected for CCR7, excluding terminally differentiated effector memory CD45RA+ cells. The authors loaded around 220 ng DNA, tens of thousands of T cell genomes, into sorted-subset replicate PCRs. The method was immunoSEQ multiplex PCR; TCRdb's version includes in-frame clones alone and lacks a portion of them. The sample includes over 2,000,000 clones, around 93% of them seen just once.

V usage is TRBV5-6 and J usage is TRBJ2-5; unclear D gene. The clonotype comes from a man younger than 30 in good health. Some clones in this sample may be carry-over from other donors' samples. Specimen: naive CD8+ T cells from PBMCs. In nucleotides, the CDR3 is TGTGCCAGCAGCTCGAGTATGGGGGAGACCCAGTACTTC. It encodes CASSSSMGETQYF.